The 19 T cell receptor beta chains listed next were all sequenced from one sample in a study of shared clonotypes between healthy human individuals. Some clones are missing from TCRdb's copy, which holds only in-frame ones; the method was immunoSEQ multiplex PCR. The sample has about 600,000 clones, around 97% seen once. The sequenced material came from naive CD4+ T cells sorted from blood. Noted subset: CD45RA+ positively selected. These TCRs come from a woman in her thirties in good health.

V gene TRBV5-1 combines with J gene TRBJ2-4; D tentatively fits TRBD1 or TRBD2 (7 bases each). V lost 3 bases, J lost 9 bases, and 19 bases lay in between. The germline gives CDR1 SGHRS, CDR2 YFSETQ. CDR3 length: 15 residues. The CDR3 spells CASSWGGQGEVIQYF. The CDR3 DNA reads TGCGCCAGCAGCTGGGGAGGGCAGGGGGAGGTCATTCAGTACTTC.

This clone has just one count. The rearrangement joins TRBV6-1 to TRBJ2-1; D uncertain. The CDR3 runs to 14 residues. Looked up from germline, CDR1 is MNHNS and CDR2 is SASEGT. Trimming removed 2 bases at V and 0 bases at J, with 5 bases between. The CDR3 DNA sequence: TGTGCCAGCAGTGAACAAGTCTCCTACAATGAGCAGTTCTTC. It codes for CASSEQVSYNEQFF.

This chain joins TRBV13 and TRBJ1-2; maybe TRBD1 (6 bases). V lost 6 bases, J lost 7 bases, and 18 bases lay in between. This CDR3 comprises 14 residues. CDR1 and CDR2 from the germline V gene are PRHDT and FYEKMQ (reference sequence). The CDR3 sequence is CASSPYREPFGYTF. The DNA for the CDR3 is TGTGCCAGCAGTCCTTACAGGGAACCCTTTGGCTACACCTTC.

V and J are TRBV7-2 and TRBJ2-1; 12 bases are shared with TRBD2. Germline trimming cut 2 bases from V and 3 bases from J; bases unmatched to any gene: 5. Germline V gives CDR1 SGHTA, CDR2 FQGNSA. This CDR3 spans 17 amino acids. CDR3 protein: CASSLISTSGSYNEQFF. The CDR3 nucleotides are TGTGCCAGCAGCTTAATATCGACTAGCGGGAGCTACAATGAGCAGTTCTTC. Full variable domain (missing parts from reference TRBV7-2 and TRBJ2-1): GAGVSQSPSNKVTEKGKDVELRCDPISGHTALYWYRQSLGQGLEFLIYFQGNSAPDKSGLPSDRFSAERTGGSVSTLTIQRTQQEDSAVYLCASSLISTSGSYNEQFFGPGTRLTVL.

In the case of this clone: This specimen includes other DNA sequences encoding the same CDR3. The chain uses TRBV6-5 and TRBJ1-5; 9 bases fit TRBD1. Germline V gene data show CDR1 as MNHEY and CDR2 as SVGAGI. The CDR3 consists of 14 residues. V lost 7 bases and J lost 6; bases outside the gene matches: 7. The CDR3 is CASTPGQGRQPQHF. CDR3 nucleotides: TGTGCCAGCACTCCGGGACAGGGACGTCAGCCCCAGCATTTT.

This clone appeared once. The V gene is TRBV28, the J gene TRBJ2-1; the match to TRBD1 covers 8 bases. V shed 6 bases, J shed 7 bases, and the junction held 11 bases outside the gene matches. The CDR3 spans 15 residues. Germline CDR1 and CDR2: MDHEN and SYDVKM. The CDR3 loop is CASSRQWTGRNEQFF. In DNA, the CDR3 is TGTGCCAGCAGCCGACAGTGGACAGGGAGGAATGAGCAGTTCTTC.

V usage is TRBV30 and J usage is TRBJ1-5; D is ambiguous. The germline V gene has CDR1 GTSNPN and CDR2 SVGIG (reference sequence). The CDR3 spans 13 residues. V was shortened by 1 base and J by 5 bases, with 9 bases between the two germline ends. The CDR3 DNA follows: TGTGCCTGGAGTGGGGGTCGGTATCAGCCCCAGCATTTT. As protein: CAWSGGRYQPQHF. The full variable domain, rest sourced from reference TRBV30 and TRBJ1-5, is SQTIHQWPATLVQPVGSPLSLECTVEGTSNPNLYWYRQAAGRGLQLLFYSVGIGQISSEVPQNLSASRPQDRQFILSSKKLLLSDSGFYLCAWSGGRYQPQHFGDGTRLSIL.

This clone was detected once. The rearrangement links TRBV7-9 to TRBJ2-5, with 11 bases that match TRBD2. V dropped 7 bases and J dropped 2; count of bases not matched to a gene: 6. This CDR3 comprises 15 residues. The germline V gene encodes CDR1 SEHNR and CDR2 FQNEAQ (reference sequence). CDR3 in amino acids: CASNLLAGVQETQYF. In DNA form, the CDR3 reads TGTGCCAGCAATCTACTAGCGGGAGTTCAAGAGACCCAGTACTTC.

The chain is built from TRBV2 and TRBJ2-1; the D gene is possibly TRBD2 (5 bases). V was trimmed by 7 bases and J by 12 bases, leaving 19 bases between them. Germline CDR1 SNHLY, CDR2 FYNNEI. This CDR3 spans 13 amino acids. The CDR3 nucleotides read TGTGCCAGCACCCTAACCCCGGGGTGGGGGCAGTTCTTC. This encodes CASTLTPGWGQFF.

The chain joins TRBV6-5 to TRBJ2-7; a weak D match, TRBD2 (6 bases). V lost 0 bases and J 3 bases, leaving 15 bases between the germline ends. The length of the CDR3 is 16 residues. CDR1 is MNHEY, CDR2 SVGAGI, per germline. This CDR3 reads CASSYSGPRRGYEQYF. The DNA of the CDR3 is TGTGCCAGCAGTTACTCCGGTCCACGGCGGGGCTACGAGCAGTACTTC.

This chain uses TRBV10-3 with TRBJ2-3; the D is unclear. The CDR3 is 14 amino acids. Germline CDR1 ENHRY, CDR2 SYGVKD. Trimming stripped 11 bases from V and 0 bases from J, with 15 bases between. The CDR3 DNA follows: TGTGCCTACGGGCGCGATGGCAGCACAGATACGCAGTATTTT. Protein: CAYGRDGSTDTQYF.

The rearrangement uses TRBV19 and TRBJ2-2; 9 bases are shared with TRBD1. V trimming: 7 bases; J trimming: 4 bases; junction bases outside the gene matches: 7. This CDR3 contains 15 residues. Germline V gene sequence: CDR1 LNHDA, CDR2 SQIVND (reference sequence). The CDR3 bases are TGTGCCAGTACTATCGGGACAGGGCTCACCGGGGAGCTGTTTTTT. This gives the protein CASTIGTGLTGELFF. The full variable domain, with the rest looked up from reference TRBV19 and TRBJ2-2, is DGGITQSPKYLFRKEGQNVTLSCEQNLNHDAMYWYRQDPGQGLRLIYYSQIVNDFQKGDIAEGYSVSREKKESFPLTVTSAQKNPTAFYLCASTIGTGLTGELFFGEGSRLTVL.

The chain couples TRBV5-4 to TRBJ2-1; TRBD2 agrees at 12 bases. This CDR3 is 19 amino acids long. Germline V CDR1 and CDR2: SGHNT, YYREEE (reference sequence). Germline trimming cut 6 bases from V and 0 bases from J; bases unmatched to any gene: 13. In DNA form, the CDR3 reads TGTGCCAGCACCCCCTCGGGGACTAGCGGGTCTCACTCCTACAATGAGCAGTTCTTC. Translated: CASTPSGTSGSHSYNEQFF.

This sequence joins TRBV6-1 and TRBJ2-7; TRBD1 aligns across 9 bases. The length of the CDR3 is 15 residues. Trimming cost V 5 bases and J 2 bases; bases outside gene matches: 7. Germline V gene data show CDR1 as MNHNS and CDR2 as SASEGT. CDR3 sequence: CASSQPGQGTYEQYF. DNA of the CDR3: TGTGCCAGCAGTCAACCGGGACAGGGAACCTACGAGCAGTACTTC.

This sequence joins TRBV5-5 and TRBJ2-2; 12 nucleotides agree with TRBD2. Germline V gives CDR1 SGHKS, CDR2 YYEKEE (reference sequence). The CDR3 has 18 amino acids. V dropped 4 bases and J dropped 6; count of bases not matched to a gene: 13. CDR3 coding DNA: TGTGCCAGCAGCGAGCAAGGACTAGCGGGAAAGCTCGCCGGGGAGCTGTTTTTT. Protein product: CASSEQGLAGKLAGELFF.

This clone has just one count. This sequence joins TRBV21-1 and TRBJ2-7. TRBV21-1 is a pseudogene locus. CDR3 length: 16 amino acids. The CDR3 nucleotides are TGTGCCAGCAGCAACCGCCGGGACGCCCGTCTCCTTGGGCAGTACTTC. As protein: CASSNRRDARLLGQYF.

The chain carries TRBV2 and TRBJ1-1, with TRBD1 identical over 7 bases. Germline V lookup: CDR1 SNHLY, CDR2 FYNNEI. V shed 10 bases and J 1 base; nucleotides not matched to a gene: 6. The CDR3 runs to 13 residues. The CDR3 region is CATRGGANTEAFF. In DNA, the CDR3 is TGTGCCACCAGGGGGGGGGCGAACACTGAAGCTTTCTTT. Variable domain in full (rest from reference TRBV2 and TRBJ1-1): EPEVTQTPSHQVTQMGQEVILRCVPISNHLYFYWYRQILGQKVEFLVSFYNNEISEKSEIFDDQFSVERPDGSNFTLKIRSTKLEDSAMYFCATRGGANTEAFFGQGTRLTVV.

The chain is built from TRBV7-9 and TRBJ2-4; TRBD1 matches 8 bases. The CDR3 sequence is 13 residues long. Unmatched junction bases numbered 3, after V lost 5 bases and J lost 6 bases. Germline assignment: CDR1 SEHNR and CDR2 FQNEAQ (reference sequence). DNA for the CDR3: TGTGCCAGCAGCATCCAGGGGGCAAACATTCAGTACTTC. Encoded protein: CASSIQGANIQYF.

The rearrangement links TRBV6-5 to TRBJ2-7; a weak D match, TRBD1 (6 bases). Germline V gives CDR1 MNHEY, CDR2 SVGAGI. This CDR3 contains 15 residues. V was cut by 2 bases and J by 0 bases, with 11 bases left in between. In nucleotides, the CDR3 is TGTGCCAGCAGTTACGACAGGAAAAGCTCCTACGAGCAGTACTTC. Translated, it gives CASSYDRKSSYEQYF.